The rows below give T cell receptor beta chains drawn from one sample of a study of beta chain features in type 1 diabetes. Using immunoSEQ multiplex PCR, the repertoire was profiled, and TCRdb retains in-frame clones only, with some absent. The repertoire holds fewer than 350,000 clones, with around a fifth as singletons. Sequenced material: naive CD4+ T cells from blood. These receptor sequences come from a woman aged 18-35 years in good health. CDR3s include the opening cysteine and the closing phenylalanine or tryptophan. A D gene is named only where the DNA matches it firmly. Clone size is given for some rows only: seen once, a few or many times, or a class if the clone is expanded.

v_gene: TRBV18
abundance: .
d_gene: TRBD1
j_gene: TRBJ1-2
CDR3aa: CASSPRDRDYGYTF
CDR3nt: TGTGCCAGCTCACCAAGGGACAGGGACTATGGCTACACCTTC

v_gene: TRBV5-1
abundance: .
d_gene: TRBD1
j_gene: TRBJ2-1
CDR3aa: CASSLPGTGGSYNEQFF
CDR3nt: TGCGCCAGCAGCTTGCCCGGGACAGGAGGCTCCTACAATGAGCAGTTCTTC

v_gene: TRBV7-6
abundance: .
d_gene: .
j_gene: TRBJ2-1
CDR3aa: CASSPTGLSYNEQFF
CDR3nt: TGTGCCAGCAGCCCCACAGGACTATCCTACAATGAGCAGTTCTTC

v_gene: TRBV7-9
abundance: few
d_gene: TRBD2
j_gene: TRBJ2-3
CDR3aa: CASSLSGRNTDTQYF
CDR3nt: TGTGCCAGCAGCTTAAGCGGGAGGAACACAGATACGCAGTATTTT

v_gene: TRBV29-1
abundance: .
d_gene: TRBD2
j_gene: TRBJ2-7
CDR3aa: CSVEENPAGEQYF
CDR3nt: TGCAGCGTTGAAGAAAACCCAGCGGGGGAGCAGTACTTC

v_gene: TRBV5-1
abundance: few
d_gene: .
j_gene: TRBJ2-3
CDR3aa: CASSFSGRAGDTQYF
CDR3nt: TGCGCCAGCAGCTTCAGCGGCAGGGCGGGGGATACGCAGTATTTT

v_gene: TRBV7-2
abundance: few
d_gene: .
j_gene: TRBJ2-6
CDR3aa: CASSLRGTGANVLTF
CDR3nt: TGTGCCAGCAGCCTACGGGGGACGGGGGCCAACGTCCTGACTTTC

v_gene: TRBV7-2
abundance: .
d_gene: .
j_gene: TRBJ1-2
CDR3aa: CASSLDPSGYGYTF
CDR3nt: TGTGCCAGCAGCTTAGACCCAAGCGGATATGGCTACACCTTC

v_gene: TRBV21-1
abundance: .
d_gene: .
j_gene: TRBJ2-5
CDR3aa: CASSCGHETQYF
CDR3nt: TGTGCCAGCAGCTGCGGACATGAGACCCAGTACTTC

v_gene: TRBV6-5
abundance: few
d_gene: TRBD1
j_gene: TRBJ1-5
CDR3aa: CASSYSAGGSNQPQHF
CDR3nt: TGTGCCAGCAGTTACTCGGCAGGGGGAAGCAATCAGCCCCAGCATTTT

v_gene: TRBV29-1
abundance: .
d_gene: .
j_gene: TRBJ1-5
CDR3aa: CSVVGGVDQPQHF
CDR3nt: TGCAGCGTTGTGGGAGGGGTAGATCAGCCCCAGCATTTT

v_gene: TRBV10-3
abundance: .
d_gene: TRBD1
j_gene: TRBJ2-1
CDR3aa: CAIRGRGPSGTDSYNEQFF
CDR3nt: TGTGCCATCCGAGGTCGAGGACCAAGTGGGACAGATTCCTACAATGAGCAGTTCTTC

v_gene: TRBV30
abundance: .
d_gene: .
j_gene: TRBJ1-2
CDR3aa: CAWSPGDYGYTF
CDR3nt: TGTGCCTGGAGTCCAGGGGACTATGGCTACACCTTC

v_gene: TRBV5-4
abundance: .
d_gene: .
j_gene: TRBJ2-1
CDR3aa: CASSLGGALDEQFF
CDR3nt: TGTGCCAGCAGCTTGGGCGGCGCTTTGGATGAGCAGTTCTTC

v_gene: TRBV15
abundance: .
d_gene: .
j_gene: TRBJ2-7
CDR3aa: CATSRAGLISYEQYF
CDR3nt: TGTGCCACCAGCAGAGCAGGCTTAATCTCCTACGAGCAGTACTTC

v_gene: TRBV5-6
abundance: .
d_gene: .
j_gene: TRBJ2-4
CDR3aa: CASSLRGAKNIQYF
CDR3nt: TGTGCCAGCAGCTTGAGGGGCGCCAAAAACATTCAGTACTTC

v_gene: TRBV27
abundance: .
d_gene: TRBD2
j_gene: TRBJ2-7
CDR3aa: CASTPLAGGSYEQYF
CDR3nt: TGTGCCAGCACCCCCCTAGCGGGGGGCTCCTACGAGCAGTACTTC

v_gene: TRBV18
abundance: few
d_gene: .
j_gene: TRBJ1-2
CDR3aa: CASSPETGSNYGYTF
CDR3nt: TGTGCCAGCTCACCGGAGACAGGCAGCAACTATGGCTACACCTTC

v_gene: TRBV5-4
abundance: few
d_gene: TRBD2
j_gene: TRBJ2-1
CDR3aa: CASSGSLAGGYNEQFF
CDR3nt: TGTGCCAGCAGCGGGTCACTAGCGGGAGGGTACAATGAGCAGTTCTTC

v_gene: TRBV18
abundance: .
d_gene: .
j_gene: TRBJ2-3
CDR3aa: CASSQRDSTDTQYF
CDR3nt: TGTGCCAGCTCGCAACGGGACTCCACAGATACGCAGTATTTT

v_gene: TRBV30
abundance: .
d_gene: .
j_gene: TRBJ1-2
CDR3aa: CAWSVVRAYGYTF
CDR3nt: TGTGCCTGGAGTGTAGTCAGGGCCTATGGCTACACCTTC

v_gene: TRBV9
abundance: .
d_gene: TRBD1
j_gene: TRBJ2-5
CDR3aa: CASSVGTGGGETQYF
CDR3nt: TGTGCCAGCAGCGTAGGGACAGGGGGTGGCGAGACCCAGTACTTC

v_gene: TRBV28
abundance: .
d_gene: TRBD1
j_gene: TRBJ2-7
CDR3aa: CASTPPRDSPYEQYF
CDR3nt: TGTGCCAGCACCCCCCCCCGGGACAGTCCCTACGAGCAGTACTTC

v_gene: TRBV6-6
abundance: few
d_gene: .
j_gene: TRBJ2-1
CDR3aa: CASSYAGENEQFF
CDR3nt: TGTGCCAGCAGTTACGCTGGGGAGAATGAGCAGTTCTTC

v_gene: TRBV5-1
abundance: .
d_gene: .
j_gene: TRBJ1-4
CDR3aa: CASSTGLATNEKLFF
CDR3nt: TGCGCCAGCAGCACGGGACTTGCAACTAATGAAAAACTGTTTTTT

v_gene: TRBV11-1
abundance: .
d_gene: .
j_gene: TRBJ2-5
CDR3aa: CATQAGGETQYF
CDR3nt: TGTGCCACCCAGGCTGGGGGGGAGACCCAGTACTTC

v_gene: TRBV7-3
abundance: .
d_gene: TRBD2
j_gene: TRBJ2-3
CDR3aa: CASSPLAGVTDTQYF
CDR3nt: TGTGCCAGCAGCCCACTAGCGGGGGTCACAGATACGCAGTATTTT

v_gene: TRBV6-5
abundance: .
d_gene: TRBD1
j_gene: TRBJ1-2
CDR3aa: CASSFRWTGGYTF
CDR3nt: TGTGCCAGCAGTTTCCGCTGGACAGGGGGCTACACCTTC

v_gene: TRBV15
abundance: .
d_gene: TRBD1
j_gene: TRBJ1-2
CDR3aa: CATSREAGRGIYGYTF
CDR3nt: TGTGCCACCAGCAGAGAAGCAGGCAGGGGGATCTATGGCTACACCTTC

v_gene: TRBV29-1
abundance: .
d_gene: .
j_gene: TRBJ1-2
CDR3aa: CSVEIVQGNGYTF
CDR3nt: TGCAGCGTTGAAATAGTTCAGGGAAATGGCTACACCTTC